These 16 T cell receptor beta chains originate from one sample sequenced in a study of blood T cell repertoires in COVID-19. TCRdb's copy holds only in-frame clones and misses some; the assay was immunoSEQ multiplex PCR. The sample comprises over 250,000 clones, approximately 90% of which are singletons, and about 1.1% rests with the top ten. Sequenced sample: PBMCs or T cells enriched from blood (not recorded which). The receptors come from a woman in her twenties or thirties who had recovered from COVID-19.

V usage is TRBV28 and J usage is TRBJ1-1; 8 nucleotides agree with TRBD1. Germline V gene lookup returns CDR1 MDHEN and CDR2 SYDVKM. V trimming: 7 bases; J trimming: 2 bases; junction bases outside the gene matches: 6. The CDR3 sequence is 14 residues long. In DNA, the CDR3 is TGTGCCAGCATTCTGGACAGGGTTAACACTGAAGCTTTCTTT. Encoded protein: CASILDRVNTEAFF.

The CDR3 is CASSRGGRKYF. The CDR3 region has the DNA TGTGCCAGCAGCCGAGGGGGCAGGAAGTACTTC. This chain links TRBV3-1 (or the pseudogene TRBV3-2) with TRBJ2-7; 7 nucleotides match TRBD1. V lost 4 bases and J lost 11; bases outside the gene matches: 5. The CDR3 contains 11 residues. CDR1 is LGHDT and CDR2 is YNNKEL in the germline V gene (reference sequence).

This sequence joins TRBV11-2 and TRBJ1-1, with D tentatively TRBD1 (6 bases). Trimming pared 2 bases from V and 5 bases from J, leaving 9 bases between. Germline values: CDR1 SGHAT, CDR2 FQNNGV. There are 13 residues in the CDR3. The CDR3 DNA reads TGTGCCAGCAGCTTAAAGACAGGAACTGAAGCTTTCTTT. Protein sequence: CASSLKTGTEAFF.

The chain combines TRBV7-6 with TRBJ2-5; 8 nucleotides line up with TRBD1. The CDR3 totals 18 residues. Trimming took 1 base from V and 0 from J; bases not matched to a gene: 10. Germline values: CDR1 SGHVS, CDR2 FNYEAQ. CDR3 residues: CASSLDPKRDRYQETQYF. DNA of the CDR3: TGTGCCAGCAGCTTAGACCCGAAAAGGGACAGGTACCAAGAGACCCAGTACTTC.

The V gene is TRBV5-4, the J gene TRBJ2-5; D might be TRBD1 (6 bases). The CDR3 extends over 13 amino acids. Between the trimmed V and J ends, which lost 9 bases and 4 bases, there was a span of 16 bases. Germline V CDR1 and CDR2: SGHNT, YYREEE (reference sequence). The CDR3 spells CATKNRDGETQYF. DNA for the CDR3: TGTGCCACAAAAAACAGGGACGGAGAGACCCAGTACTTC. The variable domain in full, completed from reference TRBV5-4 and TRBJ2-5, reads ETGVTQSPTHLIKTRGQQVTLRCSSQSGHNTVSWYQQALGQGPQFIFQYYREEENGRGNFPPRFSGLQFPNYSSELNVNALELDDSALYLCATKNRDGETQYFGPGTRLLVL.

The rearrangement links TRBV3-1 (or the pseudogene TRBV3-2) to TRBJ2-7; 7 nucleotides agree with TRBD1. Germline V gene sequence: CDR1 LGHDT, CDR2 YNNKEL (reference sequence). J was trimmed by 5 bases and V by 5 bases; bases with no gene match: 9. The CDR3 spans 14 residues. DNA of the CDR3: TGTGCCAGCAGCGTTAGACAGGGTAGTGACGAGCAGTACTTC. Translation: CASSVRQGSDEQYF.

The genes are TRBV5-6 and TRBJ1-1, with D possibly TRBD1 on 6 matching bases. The CDR3 is 12 residues long. CDR1 and CDR2 from the germline V gene are SGHDT and YYEEEE. V lost 6 bases and J 4 bases, leaving 10 bases between the germline ends. This CDR3 is CASMIQGTEAFF. For the CDR3, the DNA is TGTGCCAGCATGATACAGGGCACTGAAGCTTTCTTT.

A single count supports this clone. Other nucleotide sequences in the sample specify the same CDR3. The V and J genes are TRBV30 and TRBJ2-5, with 12 positions matching TRBD2. The CDR3 is made up of 14 amino acids. V gave up 0 bases and J gave up 4 bases; unmatched junction bases: 0. Per the germline V gene, CDR1 is GTSNPN and CDR2 is SVGIG (reference sequence). CDR3 nucleotide sequence: TGTGCCTGGAGTGTACTAGCGGGAGGAGAGACCCAGTACTTC. Protein product: CAWSVLAGGETQYF.

This clone was detected ten times or more. The rearrangement joins TRBV11-3 to TRBJ1-1, with D perhaps matching TRBD1 (6 bases). Germline loops: CDR1 SGHNT, CDR2 YENEEA. This CDR3 spans 14 amino acids. V lost 4 bases, J lost 1 base, and 10 bases lay in between. The chain's CDR3 is CASSSGQQNTEAFF. The CDR3 nucleotides are TGTGCCAGCAGCTCCGGACAGCAGAACACTGAAGCTTTCTTT.

This clone was counted once. This chain links TRBV5-4 with TRBJ2-3, with 15 positions matching TRBD2. J was trimmed by 3 bases and V by 4 bases; bases with no gene match: 0. The length of the CDR3 is 15 residues. The germline CDR1 and CDR2 sequences are SGHNT and YYREEE (reference sequence). CDR3 nucleotide sequence: TGTGCCAGCAGCGGGACTAGCGGGAGGACAGATACGCAGTATTTT. It encodes CASSGTSGRTDTQYF.

The genes are TRBV9 and TRBJ2-1, with 7 positions matching TRBD2. V gave up 4 bases and J gave up 7 bases; unmatched junction bases: 14. The CDR3 consists of 16 residues. Per germline, CDR1 SGDLS and CDR2 YYNGEE. The CDR3 DNA reads TGTGCCAGCAGCTCCCCCCTACGAGGGAGGGCGAATGAGCAGTTCTTC. Its translation: CASSSPLRGRANEQFF.

The V gene is TRBV18, the J gene TRBJ1-5, with 7 bases identical to TRBD1. V lost 5 bases to trimming and J lost 11 bases; unmatched junction nucleotides: 12. This CDR3 spans 14 amino acids. The germline V gene encodes CDR1 KGHSH and CDR2 LQKENI. The CDR3 DNA sequence: TGTGCCAGCTCATCGGGACAGAGCCACGAGGCCCAGCATTTT. Translation: CASSSGQSHEAQHF.

V is TRBV28 and J is TRBJ1-4; TRBD1 might be the D (6 bases). CDR1 and CDR2 from the germline V gene are MDHEN and SYDVKM. This CDR3 contains 14 residues. V lost 7 bases and J 4 bases, leaving 13 bases between the germline ends. The CDR3 reads CASTQDSYNEKLFF. DNA for the CDR3: TGTGCCAGCACCCAGGACAGTTATAATGAAAAACTGTTTTTT.

The chain employs TRBV4-2 and TRBJ2-1; TRBD1 might be the D (5 bases). Trimming left V 1 base short and J 10 bases short, with 14 bases between. CDR3 size: 14 residues. The germline gives CDR1 LGHNA, CDR2 YNFKEQ. CDR3 DNA sequence: TGTGCCAGCAGCCAAGGCAGAGTGGGGCAAGAGCAGTTCTTC. This gives the protein CASSQGRVGQEQFF.

The chain joins TRBV19 to TRBJ1-5, with unresolved D. V was cut by 2 bases and J by 3 bases, with 14 bases left in between. The germline CDR1 and CDR2 sequences are LNHDA and SQIVND (reference sequence). CDR3 length equals 16 residues. The CDR3 is CASSIMLRSLNQPQHF. The DNA of the CDR3 is TGTGCCAGTAGTATAATGTTAAGGAGCCTCAATCAGCCCCAGCATTTT.

The chain is built from TRBV5-1 and TRBJ2-7; 7 nucleotides agree with TRBD2. Trimming cost V 4 bases and J 3 bases; bases outside gene matches: 7. The germline V gene has CDR1 SGHRS and CDR2 YFSETQ. CDR3 length equals 14 residues. The DNA of the CDR3 is TGCGCCAGCAGCCCTAGCGGTCCCCGCTACGAGCAGTACTTC. Translation: CASSPSGPRYEQYF.